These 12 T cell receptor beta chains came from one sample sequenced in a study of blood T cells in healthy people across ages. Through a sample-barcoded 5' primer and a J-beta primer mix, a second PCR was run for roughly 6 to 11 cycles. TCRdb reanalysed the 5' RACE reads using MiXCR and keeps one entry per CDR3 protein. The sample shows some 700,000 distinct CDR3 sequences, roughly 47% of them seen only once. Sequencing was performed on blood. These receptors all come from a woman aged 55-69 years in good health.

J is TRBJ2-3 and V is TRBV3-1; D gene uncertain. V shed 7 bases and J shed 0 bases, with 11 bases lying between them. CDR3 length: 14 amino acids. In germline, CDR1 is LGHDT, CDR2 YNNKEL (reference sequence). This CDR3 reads CASNPSGSTDTQYF. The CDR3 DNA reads TGTGCCAGCAACCCCTCCGGGAGCACAGATACGCAGTATTTT.

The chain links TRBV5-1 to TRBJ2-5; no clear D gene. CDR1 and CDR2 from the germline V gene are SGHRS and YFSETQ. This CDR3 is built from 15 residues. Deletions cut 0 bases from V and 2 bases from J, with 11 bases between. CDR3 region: CASSLGASVQETQYF. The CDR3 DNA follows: TGCGCCAGCAGCTTGGGGGCCAGCGTTCAAGAGACCCAGTACTTC.

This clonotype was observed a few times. The CDR3 is CASSQEARSYNEQYF. The CDR3 DNA is TGTGCCAGCAGCCAAGAGGCACGATCCTACAATGAGCAGTACTTC. The genes are TRBV4-2 and TRBJ2-1; no firm D call. Judging by the DNA end, TRBJ2-7 fits better; the J call may be wrong. Germline V gene data show CDR1 as LGHNA and CDR2 as YNFKEQ. The CDR3 is made up of 15 amino acids.

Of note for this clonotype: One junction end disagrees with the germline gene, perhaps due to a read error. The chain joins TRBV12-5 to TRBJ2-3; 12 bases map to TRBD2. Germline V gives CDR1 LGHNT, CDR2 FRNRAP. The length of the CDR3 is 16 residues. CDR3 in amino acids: CTSGSGLAGITDTQYF. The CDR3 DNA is TGTACTAGTGGCTCAGGACTAGCGGGGATCACAGATACGCAGTATTTT.

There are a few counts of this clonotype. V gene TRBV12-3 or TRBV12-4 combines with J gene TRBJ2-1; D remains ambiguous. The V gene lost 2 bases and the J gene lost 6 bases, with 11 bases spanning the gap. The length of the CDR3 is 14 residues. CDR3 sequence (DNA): TGTGCCAGCAGTTTAATTTCACTCGTCAATGAGCAGTTCTTC. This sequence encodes CASSLISLVNEQFF.

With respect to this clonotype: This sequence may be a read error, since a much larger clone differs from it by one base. In DNA form, the CDR3 reads TGCAGCGTTGAACAGAGCTCCTACAATGAGCGGTTCTTC. This gives the protein CSVEQSSYNERFF. This chain joins TRBV29-1 and TRBJ2-1; D gene unclear. The CDR3 runs 13 residues. CDR1 SQVTM and CDR2 ANQGSEA come from the germline V gene.

The CDR3 bases are TGCAGTGCTACACCAGCCACCTACGAGCAGTACTTC. Its protein product is CSATPATYEQYF. The chain combines TRBV20-1 with TRBJ2-7; D call uncertain. The germline V and J ends were trimmed by 4 bases and 2 bases, with 9 bases remaining between them. This CDR3 has 12 amino acids. CDR1 is DFQATT and CDR2 is SNEGSKA in the germline V gene (reference sequence).

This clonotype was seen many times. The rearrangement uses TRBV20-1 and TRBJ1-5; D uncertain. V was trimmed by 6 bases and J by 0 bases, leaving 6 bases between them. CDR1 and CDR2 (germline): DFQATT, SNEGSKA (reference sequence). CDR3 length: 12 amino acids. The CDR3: CSAIYSNQPQHF. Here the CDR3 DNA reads TGCAGTGCCATTTATAGCAATCAGCCCCAGCATTTT.

This CDR3 is CASSAPTSGSSDEQFF. DNA of the CDR3: TGTGCCAGCAGTGCTCCTACTAGCGGGAGTTCTGATGAGCAGTTCTTC. This chain joins TRBV27 and TRBJ2-1, with TRBD2 matching over 11 bases. The CDR3 is made up of 16 amino acids. Germline CDR1 MNHEY, CDR2 SMNVEV (reference sequence). V lost 5 bases and J lost 8; bases outside the gene matches: 11.

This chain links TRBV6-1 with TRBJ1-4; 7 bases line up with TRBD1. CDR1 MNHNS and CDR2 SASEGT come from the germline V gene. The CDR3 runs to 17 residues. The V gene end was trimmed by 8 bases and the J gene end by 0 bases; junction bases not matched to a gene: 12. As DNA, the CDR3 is TGTGCCAGCTCGGACAGCGGACAGGCTACAACTAATGAAAAACTGTTTTTT. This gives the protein CASSDSGQATTNEKLFF.

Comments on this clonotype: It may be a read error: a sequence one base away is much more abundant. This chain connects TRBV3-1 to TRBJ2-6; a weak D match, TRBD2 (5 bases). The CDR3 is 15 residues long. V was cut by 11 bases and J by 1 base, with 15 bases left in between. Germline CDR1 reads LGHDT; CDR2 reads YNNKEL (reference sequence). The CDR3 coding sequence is TGTGCCGCTACCACGGCGGGTTCTGGGGCCAACGTCCTGACTTTC. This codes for CAATTAGSGANVLTF.

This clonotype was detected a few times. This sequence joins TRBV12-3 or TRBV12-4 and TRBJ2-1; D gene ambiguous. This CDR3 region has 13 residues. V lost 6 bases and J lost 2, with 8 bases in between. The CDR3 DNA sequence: TGTGCCAGCAGGGTAACAGCCTACAATGAGCAGTTCTTC. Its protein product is CASRVTAYNEQFF.